A selection of T cell receptor beta chains follows, all from one sample in a study of shared clonotypes between healthy human individuals. Some clones are missing from TCRdb's copy, which holds only in-frame ones; the method was immunoSEQ multiplex PCR. The table has a few million clones, more than 80% seen once; the top ten hold approximately 0.4%. Input material: naive CD4+ T cells from PBMCs. These receptors were obtained from a man between 18 and 35 years old in good health. Some clones in this sample may be carry-over from other donors' samples. Each CDR3 is given with its conserved first and last residue. Each record gives: J gene, clone size, V gene, D gene, CDR3 DNA, CDR3 protein. A D gene is named only where the DNA matches it firmly. The size field is filled for only some rows; it gives once, few, many or a size class.

TRBJ2-1 once TRBV19 . TGTGCCAGTAGTATATTTGGAGGTGAGCAGTTCTTC CASSIFGGEQFF
TRBJ2-1 . TRBV5-6 TRBD2 TGTGCCAGCAGCTCCCGGACTAGCGGGAGGGCCTCCAATGAGCAGTTCTTC CASSSRTSGRASNEQFF
TRBJ2-7 . TRBV5-4 TRBD2 TGTGCCAGCAGCTTGTCGACTAGCTTCACCTACGAGCAGTACTTC CASSLSTSFTYEQYF
TRBJ1-3 . TRBV10-3 TRBD1 TGTGCCATCACTAAGCAGGGGGCAACTGGAAACACCATATATTTT CAITKQGATGNTIYF
TRBJ1-3 . TRBV9 . TGTGCCAGCAGCCTCCCCGAGGGGGGGGGAGGAAGCTCTGGAAACACCATATATTTT CASSLPEGGGGSSGNTIYF
TRBJ1-3 . TRBV7-8 . TGTGCCAGCAGCTTGCGGATATACTCTGGAAACACCATATATTTT CASSLRIYSGNTIYF
TRBJ2-3 . TRBV18 . TGTGCCAGCTCACCTGTGGACTCGGCAGATACGCAGTATTTT CASSPVDSADTQYF
TRBJ2-1 . TRBV2 TRBD1 TGTGCCAGCAGTCGGGACAGACCCTTCGGCAATGAGCAGTTCTTC CASSRDRPFGNEQFF
TRBJ1-6 . TRBV25-1 . TGTGCCAGCCACATGGGCTCCTATAATTCACCCCTCCACTTT CASHMGSYNSPLHF
TRBJ2-1 once TRBV5-1 . TGCGCCAGCAGCCAAGGGATTTACAATGAGCAGTTCTTC CASSQGIYNEQFF
TRBJ2-1 . TRBV10-3 . TGTGCCATCAGTGGGTCCGACAATGAGCAGTTCTTC CAISGSDNEQFF
TRBJ1-2 . TRBV5-1 TRBD1 TGCGCCAGCAGCTTCGGTGGGACAGGGGGCTATGGCTACACCTTC CASSFGGTGGYGYTF
TRBJ2-1 . TRBV7-2 TRBD1 TGTGCCAGCAGTCGGACAGGGGGGTACAATGAGCAGTTCTTC CASSRTGGYNEQFF
TRBJ2-5 . TRBV28 TRBD1 TGTGCCAGCAGTTTAGGGGGCCGGGACAGGGTCATGGCCCAGTACTTC CASSLGGRDRVMAQYF
TRBJ2-7 . TRBV5-1 . TGCGCCAGCAGCCCGTTACCTAGCTTCTACTACGAGCAGTACTTC CASSPLPSFYYEQYF
TRBJ2-7 . TRBV7-8 . TGTGCCAGCAGCTTAGGGGGGGAGAGCGAGCAGTACTTC CASSLGGESEQYF